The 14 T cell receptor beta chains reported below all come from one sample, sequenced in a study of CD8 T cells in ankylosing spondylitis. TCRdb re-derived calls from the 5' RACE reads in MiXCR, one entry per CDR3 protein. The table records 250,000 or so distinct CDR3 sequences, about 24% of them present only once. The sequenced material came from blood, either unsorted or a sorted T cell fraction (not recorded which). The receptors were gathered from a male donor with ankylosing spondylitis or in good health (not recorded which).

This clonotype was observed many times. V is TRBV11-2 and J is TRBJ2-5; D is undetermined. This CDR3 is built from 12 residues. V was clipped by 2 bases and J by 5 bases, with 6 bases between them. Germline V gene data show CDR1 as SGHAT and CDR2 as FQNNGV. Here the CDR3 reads CASSLYRETQYF. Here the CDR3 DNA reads TGTGCCAGCAGCTTATATAGGGAGACCCAGTACTTC.

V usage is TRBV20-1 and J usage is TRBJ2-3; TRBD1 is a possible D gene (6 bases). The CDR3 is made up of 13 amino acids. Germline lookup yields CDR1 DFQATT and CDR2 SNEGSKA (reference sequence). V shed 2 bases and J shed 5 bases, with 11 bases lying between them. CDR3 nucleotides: TGCAGTGCTAGACTTTCGACAGGAGATACGCAGTATTTT. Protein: CSARLSTGDTQYF.

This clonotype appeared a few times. CDR3 in amino acids: CASSLALAGGEQYF. In DNA, the CDR3 is TGTGCCAGCAGCTTAGCGCTAGCGGGGGGCGAGCAGTACTTC. The chain carries TRBV7-2 and TRBJ2-7; 11 nucleotides align to TRBD2. Per germline, CDR1 SGHTA and CDR2 FQGNSA. Trimming removed 0 bases from V and 6 bases from J; junction bases left unmatched: 1. CDR3 length: 14 amino acids.

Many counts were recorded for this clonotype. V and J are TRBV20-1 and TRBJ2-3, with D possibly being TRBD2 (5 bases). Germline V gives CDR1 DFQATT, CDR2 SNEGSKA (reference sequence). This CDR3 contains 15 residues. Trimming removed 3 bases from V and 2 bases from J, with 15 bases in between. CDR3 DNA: TGCAGTGCTAGGAGGGCTGGCTGGCCCACAGATACGCAGTATTTT. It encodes CSARRAGWPTDTQYF.

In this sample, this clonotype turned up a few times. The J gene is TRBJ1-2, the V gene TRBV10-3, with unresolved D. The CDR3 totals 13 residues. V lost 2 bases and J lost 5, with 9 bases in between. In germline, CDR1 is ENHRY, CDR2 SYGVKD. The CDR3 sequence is CAISEPIGYGYTF. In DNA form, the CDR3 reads TGTGCCATCAGTGAGCCGATAGGGTATGGCTACACCTTC.

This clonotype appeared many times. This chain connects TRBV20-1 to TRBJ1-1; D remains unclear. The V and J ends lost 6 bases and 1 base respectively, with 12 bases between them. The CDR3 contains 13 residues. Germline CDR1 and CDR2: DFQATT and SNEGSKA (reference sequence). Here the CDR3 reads CSATDRKNTEAFF. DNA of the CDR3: TGCAGTGCCACGGACCGGAAGAACACTGAAGCTTTCTTT.

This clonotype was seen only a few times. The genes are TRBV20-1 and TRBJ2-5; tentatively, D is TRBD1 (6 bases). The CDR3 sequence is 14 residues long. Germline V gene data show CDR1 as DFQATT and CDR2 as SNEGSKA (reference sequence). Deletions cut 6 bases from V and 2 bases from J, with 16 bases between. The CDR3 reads CSALLAGQQETQYF. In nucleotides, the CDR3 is TGCAGTGCCCTCCTAGCAGGACAGCAAGAGACCCAGTACTTC.

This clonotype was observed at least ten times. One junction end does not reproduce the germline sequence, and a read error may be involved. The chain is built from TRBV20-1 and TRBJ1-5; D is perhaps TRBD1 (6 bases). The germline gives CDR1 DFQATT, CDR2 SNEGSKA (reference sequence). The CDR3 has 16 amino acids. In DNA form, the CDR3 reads TGCAGTGCTAGAGATACTCAGGGGCCTTCCAATCGGCCCCAGCATTTT. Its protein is CSARDTQGPSNRPQHF.

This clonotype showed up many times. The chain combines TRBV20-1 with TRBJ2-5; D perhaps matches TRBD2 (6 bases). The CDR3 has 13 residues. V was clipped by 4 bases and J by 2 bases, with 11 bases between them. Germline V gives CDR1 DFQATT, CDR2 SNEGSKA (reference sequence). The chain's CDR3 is CSAMEGRQETQYF. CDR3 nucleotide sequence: TGCAGTGCTATGGAAGGGAGGCAAGAGACCCAGTACTTC.

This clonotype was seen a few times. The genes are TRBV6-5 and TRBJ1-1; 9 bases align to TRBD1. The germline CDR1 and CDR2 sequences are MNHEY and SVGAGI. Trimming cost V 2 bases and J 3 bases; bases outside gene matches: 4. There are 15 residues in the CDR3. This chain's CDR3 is CASSYGDRVHTEAFF. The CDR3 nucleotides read TGTGCCAGCAGTTACGGGGACAGGGTTCACACTGAAGCTTTCTTT.

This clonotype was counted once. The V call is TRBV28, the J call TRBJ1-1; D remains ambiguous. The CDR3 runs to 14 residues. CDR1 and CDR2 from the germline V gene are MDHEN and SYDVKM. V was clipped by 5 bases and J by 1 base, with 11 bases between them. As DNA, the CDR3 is TGTGCCAGCAGTCCCATGGCGAGGAACACTGAAGCTTTCTTT. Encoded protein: CASSPMARNTEAFF.

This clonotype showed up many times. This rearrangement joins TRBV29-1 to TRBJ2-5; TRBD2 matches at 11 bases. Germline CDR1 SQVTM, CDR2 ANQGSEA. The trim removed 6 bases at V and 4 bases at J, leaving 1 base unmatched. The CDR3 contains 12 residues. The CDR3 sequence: CSVLAGGETQYF. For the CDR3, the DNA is TGCAGCGTCCTAGCGGGGGGAGAGACCCAGTACTTC. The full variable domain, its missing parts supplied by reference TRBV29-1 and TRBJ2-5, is SAVISQKPSRDICQRGTSLTIQCQVDSQVTMMFWYRQQPGQSLTLIATANQGSEATYESGFVIDKFPISRPNLTFSTLTVSNMSPEDSSIYLCSVLAGGETQYFGPGTRLLVL.

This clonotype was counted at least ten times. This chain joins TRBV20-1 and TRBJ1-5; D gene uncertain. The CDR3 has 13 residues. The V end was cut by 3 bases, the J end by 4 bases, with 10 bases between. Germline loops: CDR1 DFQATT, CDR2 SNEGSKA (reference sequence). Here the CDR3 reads CSASARRNQPQHF. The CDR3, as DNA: TGCAGTGCTAGTGCTCGGAGAAATCAGCCCCAGCATTTT.

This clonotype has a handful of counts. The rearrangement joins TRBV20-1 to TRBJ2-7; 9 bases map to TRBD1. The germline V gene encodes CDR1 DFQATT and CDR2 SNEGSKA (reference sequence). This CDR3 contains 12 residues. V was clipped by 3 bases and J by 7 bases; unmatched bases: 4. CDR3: CSARTGGGEQYF. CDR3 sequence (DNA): TGCAGTGCTAGGACAGGGGGAGGGGAGCAGTACTTC.